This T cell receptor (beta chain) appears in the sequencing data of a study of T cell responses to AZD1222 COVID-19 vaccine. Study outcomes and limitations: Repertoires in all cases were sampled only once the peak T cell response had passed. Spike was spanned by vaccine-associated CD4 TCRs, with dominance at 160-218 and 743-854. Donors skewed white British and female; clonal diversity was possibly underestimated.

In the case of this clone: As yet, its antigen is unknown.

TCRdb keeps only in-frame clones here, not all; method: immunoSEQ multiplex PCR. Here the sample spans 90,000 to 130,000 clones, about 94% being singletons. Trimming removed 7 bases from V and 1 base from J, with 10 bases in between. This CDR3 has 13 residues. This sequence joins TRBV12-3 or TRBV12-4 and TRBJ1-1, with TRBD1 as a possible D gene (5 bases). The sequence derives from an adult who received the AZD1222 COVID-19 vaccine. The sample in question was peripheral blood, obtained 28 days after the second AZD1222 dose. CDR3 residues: CASNKQENTEAFF. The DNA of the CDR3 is TGTGCCAGCAATAAACAGGAGAACACTGAAGCTTTCTTT.